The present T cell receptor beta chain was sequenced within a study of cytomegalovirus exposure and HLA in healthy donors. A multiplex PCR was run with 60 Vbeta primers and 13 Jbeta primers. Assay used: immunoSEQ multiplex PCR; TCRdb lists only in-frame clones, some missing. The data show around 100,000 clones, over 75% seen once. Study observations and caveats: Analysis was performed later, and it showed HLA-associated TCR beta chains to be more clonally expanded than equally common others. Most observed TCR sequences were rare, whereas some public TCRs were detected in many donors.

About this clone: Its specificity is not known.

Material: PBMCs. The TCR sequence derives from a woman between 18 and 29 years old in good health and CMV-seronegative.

CDR3 in amino acids: CASSLYGLAGASTDTQYF. The CDR3 DNA reads TGTGCCAGCAGCTTATACGGACTAGCGGGAGCTAGCACAGATACGCAGTATTTT. The chain is built from TRBV7-8 and TRBJ2-3; 13 bases match TRBD2. With V trimmed by 2 bases and J by 0 bases, 5 bases remained unmatched. This CDR3 has 18 residues. From germline, CDR1 is SGHVS and CDR2 FQNEAQ.